This record concerns one TCR beta chain sequence. Under the authors' procedure: Scientists estimated how many nucleated cells there were by amplifying reference gene primers. Method: immunoSEQ multiplex PCR; TCRdb's copy keeps in-frame clones and lacks some. Clone size and V and J calls were adopted from that table, with D and trimming inferred from the DNA. The table records about 230,000 clones, about four fifths of them present only once. This sample is drawn from a study of blood T cell repertoires in COVID-19. About the research overall: COVID-19 samples collected from the United States, Italy and Spain covered acute and convalescent phases. Nucleic acid was either cDNA or gDNA, and it came from T cells, B-cell-depleted T cells, or PBMCs.

Seattle patients were enrolled during active infection and followed longitudinally. CDR1 and CDR2 (germline): MNHEY, SVGAGI. The CDR3 is 14 amino acids. Trimming at V came to 7 bases and at J to 5 bases, leaving 9 bases not matched to a gene. The chain joins TRBV6-5 to TRBJ1-2; 8 bases agree with TRBD1. The source is a woman of 80 years or more with COVID-19, enrolled during active disease. Sequencing was performed on peripheral blood. In DNA, the CDR3 is TGTGCCAGCACCCCAGGGGGCCGCTATTATGGCTACACCTTC. This codes for CASTPGGRYYGYTF.